The 11 T cell receptor beta chains below were found in one sample sequenced in a study of T-cell memory formation after mild COVID-19. TCRdb independently ran MiXCR on the 5' RACE reads; one entry per CDR3 protein. The data show 380,000 or so distinct CDR3 sequences, roughly 13% seen once. The sequenced sample was PBMCs or a T cell subset sorted from them (not recorded which). These receptor sequences come from a man aged 18 to 29 who had mild COVID-19 (a few samples of this study predate the infection). Cell type and time point are not known.

This clonotype was detected only a few times. The chain uses TRBV5-4 and TRBJ1-3; 9 positions match TRBD1. V shed 4 bases, J shed 2 bases, and the junction held 13 bases outside the gene matches. The CDR3 sequence is 18 residues long. The germline V gene encodes CDR1 SGHNT and CDR2 YYREEE (reference sequence). DNA of the CDR3: TGTGCCAGCAGCCCCGGGACAGGGAGGTATACGGCTGGAAACACCATATATTTT. This codes for CASSPGTGRYTAGNTIYF. Variable domain in full (rest from reference TRBV5-4 and TRBJ1-3): ETGVTQSPTHLIKTRGQQVTLRCSSQSGHNTVSWYQQALGQGPQFIFQYYREEENGRGNFPPRFSGLQFPNYSSELNVNALELDDSALYLCASSPGTGRYTAGNTIYFGEGSWLTVV.

The chain is built from TRBV12-3 or TRBV12-4 and TRBJ2-2; unclear D gene. The CDR3 extends over 15 amino acids. Trimming pared 3 bases from V and 0 bases from J, leaving 8 bases between. The CDR3 protein is CASSFLASNTGELFF. DNA of the CDR3: TGTGCCAGCAGTTTTTTAGCCTCGAACACCGGGGAGCTGTTTTTT.

The V and J genes are TRBV7-2 and TRBJ2-5; TRBD2 agrees at 11 bases. The trim removed 6 bases at V and 2 bases at J, leaving 5 bases unmatched. The CDR3 totals 15 residues. Per germline, CDR1 SGHTA and CDR2 FQGNSA. The CDR3 here is CASRRRLAGQETQYF. In DNA form, the CDR3 reads TGTGCCAGCAGGCGCCGACTAGCGGGGCAAGAGACCCAGTACTTC.

The genes are TRBV20-1 and TRBJ1-4; D not certain. With 6 bases removed from V and 7 bases from J, the gap between germline ends came to 9 bases. This CDR3 has 11 amino acids. Germline loops: CDR1 DFQATT, CDR2 SNEGSKA (reference sequence). DNA of the CDR3: TGCAGTGCCATCGGCAGTGAAAAACTGTTTTTT. Protein: CSAIGSEKLFF.

The chain employs TRBV6-5 and TRBJ2-2; 12 nucleotides match TRBD2. The trim removed 6 bases at V and 4 bases at J, leaving 9 bases unmatched. This CDR3 is built from 17 residues. Germline V lookup: CDR1 MNHEY, CDR2 SVGAGI. The CDR3 nucleotides read TGTGCCAGCAGAGGACTAGCGGGGCCCCGTGGCACCGGGGAGCTGTTTTTT. Protein: CASRGLAGPRGTGELFF.

CDR3 loop: CSARDCVVDRGPDEQYF. The CDR3 DNA reads as TGCAGTGCTAGAGATTGCGTGGTCGACAGGGGGCCGGACGAGCAGTACTTC. The chain is built from TRBV20-1 and TRBJ2-7; 10 bases fit TRBD1. V dropped 0 bases and J dropped 5; count of bases not matched to a gene: 13. The CDR3 runs 17 residues. Germline CDR1 and CDR2: DFQATT and SNEGSKA (reference sequence).

The sample holds a few counts of this clonotype. The chain joins TRBV30 to TRBJ1-3; D is uncertain. Trimming stripped 3 bases from V and 0 bases from J, with 12 bases between. CDR1 is GTSNPN and CDR2 is SVGIG in the germline V gene (reference sequence). The CDR3 is 15 amino acids. The CDR3 nucleotides are TGTGCCTGGAGGGGAGGCAGCAGCTCTGGAAACACCATATATTTT. It encodes CAWRGGSSSGNTIYF.

Ten or more counts support this clonotype. The chain couples TRBV4-3 to TRBJ2-7; D call uncertain. Germline CDR1 and CDR2: LGHNA and YSLEER. The CDR3 is made up of 15 amino acids. The ends were cut back, 0 bases at V and 3 bases at J, with 12 bases in the middle. The CDR3 DNA sequence: TGCGCCAGCAGCCAAGATCGGCAGCAGATCTACGAGCAGTACTTC. Translated: CASSQDRQQIYEQYF.

This clonotype was seen a few times. V is TRBV20-1 and J is TRBJ2-2; D possibly corresponds to TRBD2 (5 bases). The CDR3 has 16 residues. Germline lookup yields CDR1 DFQATT and CDR2 SNEGSKA (reference sequence). V gave up 0 bases and J gave up 2 bases, with 13 bases separating them. The CDR3 protein is CSARDRRQANTGELFF. The CDR3 DNA is TGCAGTGCTAGAGACCGGAGGCAGGCAAACACCGGGGAGCTGTTTTTT.

In this sample, this clonotype turned up a few times. The chain has TRBV7-3 and TRBJ1-6; no clear D gene. Trimming took 5 bases from V and 0 from J, leaving 17 bases between them. The CDR3 is made up of 18 amino acids. Germline V gives CDR1 SGHTA, CDR2 FQGTGA. The CDR3 protein is CASSTPAPRSSYNSPLHF. Written as DNA, the CDR3 is TGTGCCAGCAGCACACCGGCTCCCCGGTCCTCCTATAATTCACCCCTCCACTTT.

V usage is TRBV2 and J usage is TRBJ2-2, with 10 bases aligning to TRBD2. This CDR3 is 15 amino acids long. With 5 bases clipped from V and 7 bases from J, the junction kept 7 bases outside the gene matches. Looked up from germline, CDR1 is SNHLY and CDR2 is FYNNEI. DNA for the CDR3: TGTGCCAGCAGTCCCCGGACTAGCGGTTTCGGGGAGCTGTTTTTT. It encodes CASSPRTSGFGELFF.